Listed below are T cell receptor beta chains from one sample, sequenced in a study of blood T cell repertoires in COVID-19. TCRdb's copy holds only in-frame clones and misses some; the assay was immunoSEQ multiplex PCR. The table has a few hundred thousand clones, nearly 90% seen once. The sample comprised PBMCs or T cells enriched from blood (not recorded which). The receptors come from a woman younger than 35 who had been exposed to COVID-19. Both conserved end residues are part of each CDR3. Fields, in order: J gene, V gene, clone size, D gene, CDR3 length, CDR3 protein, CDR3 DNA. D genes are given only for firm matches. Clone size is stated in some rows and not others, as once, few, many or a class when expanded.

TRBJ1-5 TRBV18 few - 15 CASSPASGNNQPQHF TGTGCCAGCTCACCAGCCTCCGGGAATAATCAGCCCCAGCATTTT
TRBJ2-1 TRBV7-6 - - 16 CASSPELAGYYNEQFF TGTGCCAGCAGCCCCGAACTAGCCGGATACTACAATGAGCAGTTCTTC
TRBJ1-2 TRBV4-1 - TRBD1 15 CASSQTGQAAYGYTF TGCGCCAGCAGCCAAACCGGACAGGCCGCCTATGGCTACACCTTC
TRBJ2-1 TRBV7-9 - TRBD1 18 CASSLTTTRDRAINEQFF TGTGCCAGCAGCTTAACAACCACGCGGGACAGGGCGATCAATGAGCAGTTCTTC
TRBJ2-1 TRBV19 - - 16 CASSIDGSLEYNEQFF TGTGCCAGTAGTATAGACGGTAGCTTAGAGTACAATGAGCAGTTCTTC
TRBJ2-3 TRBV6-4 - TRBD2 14 CASRRTSGVDTQYF TGTGCCAGCAGAAGGACTAGCGGGGTAGATACGCAGTATTTT
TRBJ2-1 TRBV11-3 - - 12 CASSFGLTEQFF TGTGCCAGCAGCTTTGGTCTAACCGAGCAGTTCTTC
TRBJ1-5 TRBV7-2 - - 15 CASSYSTGPNQPQHF TGTGCCAGCAGCTACTCGACAGGCCCCAATCAGCCCCAGCATTTT
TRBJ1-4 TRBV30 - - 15 CAWRDQGPGNEKLFF TGTGCCTGGAGAGATCAGGGGCCGGGAAATGAAAAACTGTTTTTT
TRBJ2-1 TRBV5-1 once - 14 CASSLVTSLDEQFF TGCGCCAGCAGCTTGGTAACTAGCTTGGATGAGCAGTTCTTC
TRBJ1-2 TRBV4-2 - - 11 CASSQQGGYTF TGTGCCAGCAGCCAACAGGGTGGCTACACCTTC
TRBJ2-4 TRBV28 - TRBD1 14 CASRAGQGARIQYF TGTGCCAGCAGGGCCGGACAGGGGGCGCGCATTCAGTACTTC
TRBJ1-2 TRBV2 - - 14 CASSVGATNYGYTF TGTGCCAGCAGTGTGGGGGCGACTAACTATGGCTACACCTTC
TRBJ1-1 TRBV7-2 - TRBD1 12 CASSLVQGGAFF TGTGCCAGCAGCTTAGTCCAGGGGGGAGCTTTCTTT
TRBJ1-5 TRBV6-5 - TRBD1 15 CASSSGTGWGQPQHF TGTGCCAGCAGTTCCGGGACAGGGTGGGGCCAGCCCCAGCATTTT
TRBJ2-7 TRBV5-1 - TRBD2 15 CASSPGLAGTYEQYF TGCGCCAGCAGCCCGGGACTAGCGGGGACCTACGAGCAGTACTTC
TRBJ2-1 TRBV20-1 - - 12 CSASDWGEEQFF TGCAGTGCTAGTGATTGGGGAGAGGAGCAGTTCTTC
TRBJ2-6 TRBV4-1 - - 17 CASSQQTDFSGANVLTF TGCGCCAGCAGCCAACAGACAGACTTCTCTGGGGCCAACGTCCTGACTTTC
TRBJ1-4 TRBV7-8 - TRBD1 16 CASSLGGQGALEKLFF TGTGCCAGCAGCTTAGGGGGACAGGGGGCTCTTGAAAAACTGTTTTTT
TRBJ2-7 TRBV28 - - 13 CASREGSSYEQYF TGTGCCAGCAGAGAGGGATCCTCCTACGAGCAGTACTTC
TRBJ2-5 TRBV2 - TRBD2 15 CASSEPAGAGETQYF TGTGCCAGCAGTGAACCAGCGGGAGCCGGGGAGACCCAGTACTTC
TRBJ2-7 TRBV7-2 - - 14 CASSPELTRTEQYF TGTGCCAGCAGCCCGGAACTAACTAGGACCGAGCAGTACTTC
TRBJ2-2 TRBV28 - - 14 CASSLPANTGELFF TGTGCCAGCAGTTTACCCGCGAACACCGGGGAGCTGTTTTTT
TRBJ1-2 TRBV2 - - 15 CASSDWNRANYGYTF TGTGCCAGCAGTGATTGGAACAGGGCCAACTATGGCTACACCTTC
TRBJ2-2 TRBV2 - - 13 CASSSTNTGELFF TGTGCCAGCAGTTCCACAAACACCGGGGAGCTGTTTTTT
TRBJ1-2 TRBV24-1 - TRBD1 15 CATSDSGTGHYGYTF TGTGCCACCAGTGATTCAGGGACAGGGCACTATGGCTACACCTTC
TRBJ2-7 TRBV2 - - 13 CASRGSGDYEQYF TGTGCCAGTAGGGGGTCAGGGGACTACGAGCAGTACTTC
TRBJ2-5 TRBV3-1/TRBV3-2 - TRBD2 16 CASSLLAGGPGETQYF TGTGCCAGCAGCCTCTTAGCGGGGGGGCCGGGGGAGACCCAGTACTTC
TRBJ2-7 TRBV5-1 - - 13 CASSPLWGQEQYF TGCGCCAGCAGCCCGTTATGGGGGCAAGAGCAGTACTTC
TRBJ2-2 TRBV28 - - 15 CASSRVGQYTGELFF TGTGCCAGCAGTAGGGTGGGACAATACACCGGGGAGCTGTTTTTT
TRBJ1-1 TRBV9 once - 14 CASSPTTGNTEAFF TGTGCCAGCAGCCCCACGACAGGGAACACTGAAGCTTTCTTT
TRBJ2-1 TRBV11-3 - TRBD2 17 CASSLNPGTSGGNEQFF TGTGCCAGCAGCTTAAACCCAGGGACTAGCGGGGGCAATGAGCAGTTCTTC
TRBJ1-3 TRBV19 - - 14 CASKLTGTQNTIYF TGTGCCAGCAAACTCACCGGGACTCAGAACACCATATATTTT
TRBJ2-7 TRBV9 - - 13 CASSVGWANEQYF TGTGCCAGCAGCGTAGGGTGGGCCAACGAGCAGTACTTC
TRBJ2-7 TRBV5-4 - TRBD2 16 CASSQDSGSLSYEQYF TGTGCCAGCAGCCAGGATAGCGGGAGCCTCTCCTACGAGCAGTACTTC
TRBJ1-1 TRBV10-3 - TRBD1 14 CAIREDRVITEAFF TGTGCCATCAGGGAGGACAGGGTAATAACTGAAGCTTTCTTT
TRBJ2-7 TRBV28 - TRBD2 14 CASSLGLAGREQYF TGTGCCAGCAGCCTGGGACTAGCGGGACGGGAGCAGTACTTC
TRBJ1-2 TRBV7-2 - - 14 CASLDPGGDYGYTF TGTGCCAGCCTGGACCCTGGAGGGGACTATGGCTACACCTTC
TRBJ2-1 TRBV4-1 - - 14 CASSQGSLEDEQFF TGCGCCAGCAGCCAAGGCAGCCTAGAGGATGAGCAGTTCTTC
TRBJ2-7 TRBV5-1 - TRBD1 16 CASSPMTQGAQGEQYF TGCGCCAGCAGCCCAATGACGCAGGGGGCTCAAGGAGAGCAGTACTTC